Presented here are 17 T cell receptor beta chains from one specimen sequenced in a study of neoadjuvant anti-PD-1 for oral cavity cancer. The repertoire was sequenced with immunoSEQ multiplex PCR; TCRdb's copy has only in-frame clones and lacks some. The sample includes 12,000 to 15,000 clones, about 67% of them seen just once. This specimen consisted of PBMCs, obtained before nivolumab (anti-PD-1) treatment. Receptors were obtained from a person aged 35-80 years with oral cavity squamous cell carcinoma.

The gene calls are TRBV7-3 and TRBJ1-5, with TRBD1 matching 7 bases. This CDR3 comprises 15 residues. The V gene end was trimmed by 4 bases and the J gene end by 2 bases; junction bases not matched to a gene: 5. Germline CDR1 and CDR2: SGHTA and FQGTGA. CDR3 DNA: TGTGCCAGCAGCTCAGACAGGGTTCGCAATCAGCCCCAGCATTTT. It specifies CASSSDRVRNQPQHF.

The table lists this clone with a few counts. The V gene is TRBV12-5, the J gene TRBJ2-7, with 9 bases identical to TRBD1. CDR3 length: 15 amino acids. Germline V gene sequence: CDR1 LGHNT, CDR2 FRNRAP. Trimming cost V 2 bases and J 5 bases; bases outside gene matches: 7. The CDR3 loop is CASGLPGTGTNEQYF. The CDR3 region has the DNA TGTGCTAGTGGTTTGCCGGGGACAGGGACTAACGAGCAGTACTTC.

The rearrangement uses TRBV6-1 and TRBJ1-1; 8 nucleotides match TRBD1. From germline, CDR1 is MNHNS and CDR2 SASEGT. V lost 4 bases, J lost 4 bases, and 11 bases stayed unmatched. The CDR3 contains 16 residues. The CDR3 DNA reads as TGTGCCAGCAGTGCGTGGGACAGGAGACGGGGCACTGAAGCTTTCTTT. This translates into CASSAWDRRRGTEAFF.

This sequence joins TRBV30 and TRBJ1-5; perhaps TRBD1 as D (6 bases). The CDR3 totals 17 residues. Germline V gene sequence: CDR1 GTSNPN, CDR2 SVGIG (reference sequence). V was shortened by 0 bases and J by 0 bases, with 15 bases between the two germline ends. This chain's CDR3 is CAWSVAGGQYSNQPQHF. CDR3 nucleotide sequence: TGTGCCTGGAGTGTAGCGGGGGGCCAGTATAGCAATCAGCCCCAGCATTTT.

CDR3: CASSLTGSSYEQYF. CDR3 sequence (DNA): TGTGCCAGTAGTCTGACAGGGAGCTCCTACGAGCAGTACTTC. The V and J genes are TRBV19 and TRBJ2-7; TRBD1 matches at 7 bases. CDR1 LNHDA and CDR2 SQIVND come from the germline V gene (reference sequence). This CDR3 has 14 residues. V gave up 5 bases and J gave up 0 bases; unmatched junction bases: 4.

The rearrangement joins TRBV19 to TRBJ2-5; a weak D match, TRBD2 (5 bases). V lost 5 bases and J 7 bases, leaving 17 bases between the germline ends. Germline V CDR1 and CDR2: LNHDA, SQIVND (reference sequence). The CDR3 has 14 amino acids. DNA of the CDR3: TGTGCCAGTAGTCCCCCCACTTCCCGGGGGACCCAGTACTTC. Protein sequence: CASSPPTSRGTQYF.

The gene calls are TRBV2 and TRBJ2-5; the match to TRBD1 covers 7 bases. The CDR3 spans 15 residues. Looked up from germline, CDR1 is SNHLY and CDR2 is FYNNEI. V lost 8 bases to trimming and J lost 1 base; unmatched junction nucleotides: 10. CDR3 sequence reads: CASAPDRSFQETQYF. The CDR3 DNA reads as TGTGCCAGCGCTCCGGACAGGTCTTTCCAAGAGACCCAGTACTTC.

The chain is built from TRBV7-3 and TRBJ1-2; 12 bases align to TRBD1. Germline lookup yields CDR1 SGHTA and CDR2 FQGTGA. Trimming took 3 bases from V and 5 from J; bases not matched to a gene: 7. The CDR3 has 16 residues. Here the CDR3 DNA reads TGTGCCAGCAGCTTCAGTCCGGGACAGGGGGCGTATGGCTACACCTTC. This gives the protein CASSFSPGQGAYGYTF.

This clone was found a few times. One end of the junction is discordant with germline, which a read error may explain. The chain has TRBV15 and TRBJ1-3; D not certain. The germline V gene has CDR1 LNHNV and CDR2 YYDKDF (reference sequence). The CDR3 contains 10 residues. In DNA form, the CDR3 reads TGTGCCACCAGCGCTAAAAGGGTCGATTTT. This codes for CATSAKRVDF.

This clone was seen just once. The chain has TRBV6-4 and TRBJ2-1, with 9 nucleotides matching TRBD2. Germline V gene lookup returns CDR1 MRHNA and CDR2 SNTAGT. The length of the CDR3 is 16 residues. V was pared by 4 bases and J by 0 bases, with 4 bases of the junction left unmatched. For the CDR3, the DNA is TGTGCCAGCAGTGGGATAGCGGGGGACTCCTACAATGAGCAGTTCTTC. It encodes CASSGIAGDSYNEQFF.

This clone was recorded a few times. The chain employs TRBV2 and TRBJ2-4; TRBD1 is a possible D gene (5 bases). Germline V gene lookup returns CDR1 SNHLY and CDR2 FYNNEI. The CDR3 runs 15 residues. Trimming stripped 5 bases from V and 0 bases from J, with 11 bases between. The chain's CDR3 is CASSHRFLAKNIQYF. Here the CDR3 DNA reads TGTGCCAGCAGTCACAGGTTTCTAGCCAAAAACATTCAGTACTTC.

The rearrangement uses TRBV6-1 and TRBJ2-1; D is possibly TRBD1 (6 bases). This CDR3 spans 14 amino acids. Germline CDR1 reads MNHNS; CDR2 reads SASEGT. Trimming took off 11 bases at V and 0 bases at J, with 14 bases between the two ends. The CDR3 region is CALVQGNSYNEQFF. In DNA form, the CDR3 reads TGTGCCCTTGTACAGGGTAACTCCTACAATGAGCAGTTCTTC.

The chain uses TRBV2 and TRBJ1-2, with D unresolved. V gave up 11 bases and J gave up 6 bases, with 13 bases separating them. The V gene's germline CDR1 is SNHLY and CDR2 FYNNEI. CDR3 size: 11 residues. This CDR3 is CASVRFDGYTF. The DNA of the CDR3 is TGTGCCTCGGTCCGTTTCGATGGCTACACCTTC.

This clone was counted between two and nine times. V is TRBV28 and J is TRBJ2-7; unclear D gene. From germline, CDR1 is MDHEN and CDR2 SYDVKM. This CDR3 contains 13 residues. V was cut by 5 bases and J by 3 bases, with 11 bases left in between. As DNA, the CDR3 is TGTGCCAGCAGTCCTGGGAACCGCTACGAGCAGTACTTC. It encodes CASSPGNRYEQYF.

V usage is TRBV15 and J usage is TRBJ2-3, with a possible D match to TRBD1 (6 bases). V was pared by 3 bases and J by 2 bases, with 15 bases between. The CDR3 sequence is 16 residues long. CDR1 and CDR2 from the germline V gene are LNHNV and YYDKDF (reference sequence). The CDR3 nucleotides are TGTGCCACCAGCAGTCTCGTAGGGGGATCCACAGATACGCAGTATTTT. It is translated as CATSSLVGGSTDTQYF.

This chain uses TRBV4-2 with TRBJ1-1; TRBD1 might be the D (6 bases). Trimming took off 5 bases at V and 5 bases at J, with 21 bases between the two ends. CDR1 is LGHNA and CDR2 is YNFKEQ in the germline V gene. CDR3 length: 16 amino acids. As DNA, the CDR3 is TGTGCCAGCAGCGGCCCCCTGGACAGCCGATCGACTGAAGCTTTCTTT. Translated, it gives CASSGPLDSRSTEAFF.

This clone was observed once. The chain combines TRBV27 with TRBJ1-3; D possibly corresponds to TRBD1 (5 bases). The length of the CDR3 is 16 residues. The germline CDR1 and CDR2 sequences are MNHEY and SMNVEV (reference sequence). The germline V and J ends were trimmed by 5 bases and 2 bases, with 16 bases remaining between them. This chain's CDR3 is CASSPPTRAAGNTIYF. CDR3 sequence (DNA): TGTGCCAGCAGTCCTCCCACCAGGGCGGCTGGAAACACCATATATTTT.